Below are 31 T cell receptor beta chains sequenced from a single sample in a study of long-term antiretroviral therapy in people with HIV. The assay used was immunoSEQ (version v3.0), run at survey level. Measured with immunoSEQ multiplex PCR; TCRdb has only the in-frame clones, and not every one. The table has approximately 18,000 clones, about nine tenths seen once. The sequenced sample was unsorted PBMCs, obtained 3 years after starting antiretroviral therapy. These TCRs come from a man in his fifties with HIV.

The V call is TRBV19, the J call TRBJ1-2, with a weak D call TRBD1 (6 bases). V lost 6 bases to trimming and J lost 7 bases, with 18 bases between them. This CDR3 contains 14 residues. Germline V gives CDR1 LNHDA, CDR2 SQIVND (reference sequence). CDR3: CASRGTSGVGGYTF. For the CDR3, the DNA is TGTGCCAGTAGGGGGACTTCAGGGGTTGGTGGCTACACCTTC.

The chain carries TRBV7-9 and TRBJ1-4; D is unresolved. This CDR3 region has 14 residues. With 4 bases removed from V and 3 bases from J, the gap between germline ends came to 9 bases. Germline V gene lookup returns CDR1 SEHNR and CDR2 FQNEAQ (reference sequence). CDR3 in amino acids: CASSSDGPNEKLFF. The DNA for the CDR3 is TGTGCCAGCAGCTCGGACGGCCCTAATGAAAAACTGTTTTTT.

J is TRBJ1-2 and V is TRBV30; 7 bases line up with TRBD1. Germline V gene data show CDR1 as GTSNPN and CDR2 as SVGIG (reference sequence). V lost 0 bases to trimming and J lost 2 bases; unmatched junction nucleotides: 9. The CDR3 runs 16 residues. The CDR3 is CAWSVRVGTVNYGYTF. DNA of the CDR3: TGTGCCTGGAGTGTAAGAGTAGGGACAGTCAACTATGGCTACACCTTC. The variable domain in full, completed from reference TRBV30 and TRBJ1-2, reads SQTIHQWPATLVQPVGSPLSLECTVEGTSNPNLYWYRQAAGRGLQLLFYSVGIGQISSEVPQNLSASRPQDRQFILSSKKLLLSDSGFYLCAWSVRVGTVNYGYTFGSGTRLTVV.

V gene TRBV7-8 combines with J gene TRBJ1-1; TRBD1 might be the D (5 bases). CDR3 length: 14 residues. Between the trimmed V and J ends, which lost 4 bases and 3 bases, there was a span of 12 bases. Germline V CDR1 and CDR2: SGHVS, FQNEAQ. In DNA, the CDR3 is TGTGCCAGCAGCTCACGGGACGCGGACACTGAAGCTTTCTTT. Translated: CASSSRDADTEAFF.

The chain employs TRBV29-1 and TRBJ1-5; maybe TRBD1 (6 bases). V was clipped by 1 base and J by 3 bases, with 7 bases between them. The CDR3 length is 13 residues. Germline CDR1 is SQVTM and CDR2 is ANQGSEA. The CDR3 spells CSVEAGVNQPQHF. In DNA form, the CDR3 reads TGCAGCGTTGAAGCAGGGGTCAATCAGCCCCAGCATTTT.

The genes are TRBV6-5 and TRBJ2-3; possibly TRBD1 or TRBD2 for D (5 bases each). Between the trimmed V and J ends, which lost 3 bases and 2 bases, there was a span of 12 bases. Germline CDR1 is MNHEY and CDR2 is SVGAGI. CDR3 length: 15 residues. The CDR3 coding sequence is TGTGCCAGCAGTTATACCGGGACGTACACAGATACGCAGTATTTT. It is translated as CASSYTGTYTDTQYF.

As to this clone: Other nucleotide sequences in the sample specify the same CDR3. The rearrangement uses TRBV5-4 and TRBJ2-7; 10 bases line up with TRBD1. The CDR3 sequence is 14 residues long. Germline CDR1 reads SGHNT; CDR2 reads YYREEE (reference sequence). V lost 0 bases, J lost 5 bases, and 2 bases stayed unmatched. The CDR3 nucleotides read TGTGCCAGCAGCTTGGTAGGGACAGGGGACGAGCAGTACTTC. It yields the protein CASSLVGTGDEQYF.

The chain has TRBV11-2 and TRBJ2-5; 9 nucleotides match TRBD1. Trimming cost V 4 bases and J 5 bases; bases outside gene matches: 8. Germline lookup yields CDR1 SGHAT and CDR2 FQNNGV. This CDR3 contains 15 residues. In DNA form, the CDR3 reads TGTGCCAGCAGCTCACACAGGGGGCCGGTTGAGACCCAGTACTTC. Its translation is CASSSHRGPVETQYF.

This rearrangement joins TRBV4-1 to TRBJ1-2; unclear D gene. Germline CDR1 is MGHRA and CDR2 is YSYEKL. The germline V and J ends were trimmed by 1 base and 5 bases, with 17 bases remaining between them. The CDR3 has 16 amino acids. This chain's CDR3 is CASSQAPGRREYGYTF. CDR3 DNA: TGCGCCAGCAGCCAAGCCCCGGGCAGAAGAGAGTATGGCTACACCTTC.

This clone occurred once. V is TRBV5-5 and J is TRBJ2-7; D ambiguous. Per germline, CDR1 SGHKS and CDR2 YYEKEE (reference sequence). The CDR3 covers 15 residues. Trimming took 1 base from V and 1 from J, leaving 12 bases between them. CDR3 in amino acids: CASSLSPVPSYEQYF. The CDR3 region has the DNA TGTGCCAGCAGCTTGTCCCCGGTGCCTTCCTACGAGCAGTACTTC.

This clone was recorded only once. The chain employs TRBV5-1 and TRBJ2-1; perhaps TRBD2 as D (5 bases). From germline, CDR1 is SGHRS and CDR2 YFSETQ. V dropped 0 bases and J dropped 6 bases, with 13 bases sitting between them. This CDR3 comprises 15 residues. The chain's CDR3 is CASSLALGGGNEQFF. In DNA form, the CDR3 reads TGCGCCAGCAGCTTGGCCCTAGGAGGTGGCAATGAGCAGTTCTTC.

This sequence joins TRBV4-3 and TRBJ1-3, with D unresolved. Looked up from germline, CDR1 is LGHNA and CDR2 is YSLEER. Trimming took 0 bases from V and 0 from J, leaving 6 bases between them. CDR3 length equals 15 residues. The CDR3 loop is CASSQDWTSGNTIYF. CDR3 in DNA: TGCGCCAGCAGCCAAGATTGGACCTCTGGAAACACCATATATTTT.

The chain joins TRBV30 to TRBJ1-6, with D possibly matching TRBD1 (5 bases). This CDR3 spans 15 amino acids. The germline gives CDR1 GTSNPN, CDR2 SVGIG (reference sequence). The V end was cut by 2 bases, the J end by 0 bases, with 8 bases between. The CDR3 loop is CAWSPGSSYNSPLHF. The DNA of the CDR3 is TGTGCCTGGAGTCCAGGGAGCTCCTATAATTCACCCCTCCACTTT.

The chain has TRBV10-3 and TRBJ1-1; a weak D match, TRBD1 (5 bases). The CDR3 runs to 13 residues. In germline, CDR1 is ENHRY, CDR2 SYGVKD. The V end was cut by 6 bases, the J end by 4 bases, with 12 bases between. The CDR3 DNA is TGTGCCATCAGCAGGGAAGCGGGCACTGAAGCTTTCTTT. This translates into CAISREAGTEAFF.

CDR3 protein: CATCSRTEAFF. CDR3 DNA sequence: TGCGCCACCTGCAGTAGGACTGAAGCTTTCTTT. The chain joins TRBV10-2 to TRBJ1-1; unclear D gene. Germline CDR1 is WSHSY and CDR2 is SAAADI. Trimming stripped 10 bases from V and 5 bases from J, with 11 bases between. This CDR3 comprises 11 residues.

This clone showed up just once. V gene TRBV14 combines with J gene TRBJ2-3; a weak D match, TRBD2 (6 bases). The CDR3 is 16 amino acids. Trimming shortened V by 3 bases and J by 5 bases, and 18 bases separated the two germline ends. The germline gives CDR1 SGHDN, CDR2 FVKESK. Here the CDR3 DNA reads TGTGCCAGCAGCCAGGGACTCCTCCTCTTAGGAGATACGCAGTATTTT. Amino acid sequence: CASSQGLLLLGDTQYF. Combining the CDR3 with reference TRBV14 and TRBJ2-3 gives the whole variable domain EAGVTQFPSHSVIEKGQTVTLRCDPISGHDNLYWYRRVMGKEIKFLLHFVKESKQDESGMPNNRFLAERTGGTYSTLKVQPAELEDSGVYFCASSQGLLLLGDTQYFGPGTRLTVL.

The chain is built from TRBV11-3 and TRBJ1-5; D gene uncertain. The V gene's germline CDR1 is SGHNT and CDR2 YENEEA. V was trimmed by 1 base and J by 2 bases, leaving 24 bases between them. This CDR3 has 20 residues. The CDR3 region has the DNA TGTGCCAGCAGCTTAGTTGCTAGTACCCATTTTTCGGTGGGCAATCAGCCCCAGCATTTT. Translated, it gives CASSLVASTHFSVGNQPQHF.

This chain links TRBV4-3 with TRBJ1-3; 9 nucleotides agree with TRBD1. Trimming at V came to 4 bases and at J to 2 bases, leaving 6 bases not matched to a gene. The CDR3 runs to 16 residues. Germline CDR1 reads LGHNA; CDR2 reads YSLEER. CDR3 amino acids: CASSPSRTGAGNTIYF. Here the CDR3 DNA reads TGCGCCAGCAGCCCCTCGCGGACAGGGGCTGGAAACACCATATATTTT.

This sequence joins TRBV18 and TRBJ1-5, with 12 bases that match TRBD1. CDR3 size: 18 residues. The J segment lost 4 bases and the V segment lost 3 bases, leaving 10 bases of the junction unmatched. Germline lookup yields CDR1 KGHSH and CDR2 LQKENI. Here the CDR3 DNA reads TGTGCCAGCTCACCGGTTGGGACAGGGGGCAAAACGAATCAGCCCCAGCATTTT. It is translated as CASSPVGTGGKTNQPQHF.

This chain connects TRBV25-1 to TRBJ2-7, with D perhaps TRBD1 or TRBD2 (5 bases each). With 4 bases removed from V and 0 bases from J, the gap between germline ends came to 22 bases. The CDR3 consists of 18 residues. In germline, CDR1 is MGHDK, CDR2 SYGVNS. This chain's CDR3 is CASSASGIGTGSSYEQYF. The CDR3 DNA sequence: TGTGCCAGCAGTGCCAGTGGAATTGGGACGGGAAGCTCCTACGAGCAGTACTTC.

This clone was counted once. V is TRBV5-4 and J is TRBJ1-1; possibly TRBD1 for D (6 bases). The length of the CDR3 is 15 residues. Trimming removed 0 bases from V and 0 bases from J, with 9 bases in between. CDR1 and CDR2 (germline): SGHNT, YYREEE (reference sequence). This chain's CDR3 is CASSLAGALNTEAFF. In nucleotides, the CDR3 is TGTGCCAGCAGCTTGGCAGGGGCGTTGAACACTGAAGCTTTCTTT.

The CDR3 DNA is TGTGCCAGCAGCCCCCGGACTAGCGGGGGGGAAATCTACGAGCAGTACTTC. Its protein is CASSPRTSGGEIYEQYF. The chain uses TRBV11-2 and TRBJ2-7, with 15 bases matching TRBD2. With V trimmed by 5 bases and J by 3 bases, 8 bases remained unmatched. This CDR3 spans 17 amino acids. CDR1 is SGHAT and CDR2 is FQNNGV in the germline V gene.

The chain links TRBV25-1 to TRBJ1-2, with D possibly matching TRBD1 (6 bases). This CDR3 comprises 15 residues. Trimming stripped 5 bases from V and 5 bases from J, with 18 bases between. Germline V gene sequence: CDR1 MGHDK, CDR2 SYGVNS. The CDR3 loop reads CASSSGDYAPYGYTF. Written as DNA, the CDR3 is TGTGCCAGCAGTTCAGGGGATTATGCCCCTTATGGCTACACCTTC.

The gene calls are TRBV7-9 and TRBJ2-1, with D possibly matching TRBD2 (6 bases). The CDR3 covers 18 residues. Trimming removed 4 bases at V and 0 bases at J, with 19 bases between. Per germline, CDR1 SEHNR and CDR2 FQNEAQ (reference sequence). The CDR3 reads CASSSPRGSGSSYNEQFF. For the CDR3, the DNA is TGTGCCAGCAGCTCCCCGCGGGGTAGCGGAAGCTCCTACAATGAGCAGTTCTTC.

CDR3 amino acids: CASSQDSTELWTGELFF. CDR3 coding DNA: TGCGCCAGCAGCCAAGATTCCACAGAGCTGTGGACCGGGGAGCTGTTTTTT. J is TRBJ2-2 and V is TRBV4-1; D is unresolved. V lost 0 bases to trimming and J lost 5 bases, with 16 bases between them. Germline-derived CDR1 and CDR2 are MGHRA and YSYEKL. The CDR3 consists of 17 residues.

The CDR3: CASSPGDRAQGTEAFF. In nucleotides, the CDR3 is TGCGCCAGCAGCCCGGGGGACAGAGCTCAGGGCACTGAAGCTTTCTTT. This chain links TRBV5-1 with TRBJ1-1; 7 bases match TRBD1. The CDR3 is 16 amino acids. With V trimmed by 4 bases and J by 4 bases, 13 bases remained unmatched. The germline CDR1 and CDR2 sequences are SGHRS and YFSETQ.

The J gene is TRBJ2-7, the V gene TRBV5-1; tentatively, D is TRBD1 (5 bases). The CDR3 loop spans 13 amino acids. The germline CDR1 and CDR2 sequences are SGHRS and YFSETQ. V gave up 1 base and J gave up 4 bases, with 9 bases separating them. The CDR3 DNA reads TGCGCCAGCAGCTTGTCCAGGGAATACGAGCAGTACTTC. Protein product: CASSLSREYEQYF.

The chain has TRBV19 and TRBJ2-3; TRBD1 aligns across 10 bases. This CDR3 contains 13 residues. V lost 4 bases and J lost 7; bases outside the gene matches: 2. Germline V gives CDR1 LNHDA, CDR2 SQIVND (reference sequence). CDR3 sequence: CASSTGQGHTQYF. CDR3 DNA: TGTGCCAGTAGTACGGGACAGGGGCATACGCAGTATTTT.

The CDR3 region has the DNA TGCGCCAGCAGCCAAGGTGGACAGGCCGGGGAGCTGTTTTTT. Residues: CASSQGGQAGELFF. V is TRBV4-3 and J is TRBJ2-2; 7 bases line up with TRBD1. The CDR3 contains 14 residues. With 1 base clipped from V and 6 bases from J, the junction kept 2 bases outside the gene matches. Germline CDR1 is LGHNA and CDR2 is YSLEER.

Of note for this clone: One junction end disagrees with the germline gene, perhaps due to a read error. CDR3 amino acids: CASSSGTNVQFF. CDR3 bases: TGTGCCAGCAGTTCCGGGACTAATGTGCAGTTCTTC. The chain links TRBV5-5 to TRBJ2-1; 7 positions agree with TRBD2. Germline V gives CDR1 SGHKS, CDR2 YYEKEE (reference sequence). This CDR3 has 12 amino acids.

The chain couples TRBV6-1 to TRBJ2-3; tentative D call: TRBD1 (5 bases). Per germline, CDR1 MNHNS and CDR2 SASEGT. Trimming pared 1 base from V and 3 bases from J, leaving 5 bases between. CDR3 length: 13 amino acids. The CDR3 nucleotides are TGTGCCAGCAGTGAAGAGGGGACAGATACGCAGTATTTT. It encodes CASSEEGTDTQYF.